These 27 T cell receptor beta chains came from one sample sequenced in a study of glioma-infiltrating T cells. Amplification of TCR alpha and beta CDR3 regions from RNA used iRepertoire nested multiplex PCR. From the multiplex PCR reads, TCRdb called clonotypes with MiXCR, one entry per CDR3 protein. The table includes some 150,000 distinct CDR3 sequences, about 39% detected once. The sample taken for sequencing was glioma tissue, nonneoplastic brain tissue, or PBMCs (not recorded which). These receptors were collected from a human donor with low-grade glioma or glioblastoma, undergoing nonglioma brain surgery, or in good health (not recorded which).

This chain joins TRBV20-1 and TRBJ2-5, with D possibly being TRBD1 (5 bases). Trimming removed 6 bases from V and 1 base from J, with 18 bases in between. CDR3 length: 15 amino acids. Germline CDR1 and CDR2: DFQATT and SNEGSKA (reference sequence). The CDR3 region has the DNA TGCAGTGCGAGGCAGCCAGACAGCGCCCAAGAGACCCAGTACTTC. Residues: CSARQPDSAQETQYF.

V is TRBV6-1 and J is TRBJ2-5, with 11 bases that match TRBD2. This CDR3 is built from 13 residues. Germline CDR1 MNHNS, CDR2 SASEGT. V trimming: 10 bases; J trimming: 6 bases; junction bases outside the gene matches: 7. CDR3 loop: CAIGLAGGQTQYF. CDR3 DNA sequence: TGTGCCATCGGGCTAGCGGGAGGCCAGACCCAGTACTTC.

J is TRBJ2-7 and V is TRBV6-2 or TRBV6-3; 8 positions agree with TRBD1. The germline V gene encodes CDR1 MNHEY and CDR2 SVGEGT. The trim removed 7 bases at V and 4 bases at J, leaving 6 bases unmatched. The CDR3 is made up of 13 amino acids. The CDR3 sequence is CASNRDRTYEQYF. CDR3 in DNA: TGTGCCAGCAACCGGGACAGGACGTACGAGCAGTACTTC.

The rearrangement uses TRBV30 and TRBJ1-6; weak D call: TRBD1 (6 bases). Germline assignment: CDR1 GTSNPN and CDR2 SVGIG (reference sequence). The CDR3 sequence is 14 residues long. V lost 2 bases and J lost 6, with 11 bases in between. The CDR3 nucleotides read TGTGCCTGGAGTTGGACAGAGCTTAATTCACCCCTCCACTTT. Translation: CAWSWTELNSPLHF.

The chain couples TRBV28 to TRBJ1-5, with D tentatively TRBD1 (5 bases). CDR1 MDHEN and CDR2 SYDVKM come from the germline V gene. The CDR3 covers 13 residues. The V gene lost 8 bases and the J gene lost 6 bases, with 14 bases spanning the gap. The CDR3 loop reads CASLGDFGQPQHF. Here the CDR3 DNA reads TGTGCCAGCCTAGGGGATTTCGGTCAGCCCCAGCATTTT.

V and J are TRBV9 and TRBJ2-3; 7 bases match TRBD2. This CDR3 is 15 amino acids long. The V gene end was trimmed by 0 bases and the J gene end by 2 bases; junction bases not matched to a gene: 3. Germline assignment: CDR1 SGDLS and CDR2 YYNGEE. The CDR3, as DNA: TGTGCCAGCAGCGTAGGGGGAGGGGCCACAGATACGCAGTATTTT. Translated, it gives CASSVGGGATDTQYF.

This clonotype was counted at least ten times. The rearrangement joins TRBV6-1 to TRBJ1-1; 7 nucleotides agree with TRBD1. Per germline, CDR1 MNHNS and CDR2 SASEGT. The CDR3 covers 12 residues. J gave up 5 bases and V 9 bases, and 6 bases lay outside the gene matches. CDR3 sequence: CASKTGRTEAFF. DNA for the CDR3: TGTGCCAGTAAGACAGGGCGGACTGAAGCTTTCTTT.

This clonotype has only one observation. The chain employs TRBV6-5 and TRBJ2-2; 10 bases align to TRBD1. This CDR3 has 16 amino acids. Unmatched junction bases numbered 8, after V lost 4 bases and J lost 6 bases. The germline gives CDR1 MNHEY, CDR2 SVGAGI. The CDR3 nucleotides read TGTGCCAGCAGTTTCATAGGACAGGGGGAGGCCGGGGAGCTGTTTTTT. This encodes CASSFIGQGEAGELFF.

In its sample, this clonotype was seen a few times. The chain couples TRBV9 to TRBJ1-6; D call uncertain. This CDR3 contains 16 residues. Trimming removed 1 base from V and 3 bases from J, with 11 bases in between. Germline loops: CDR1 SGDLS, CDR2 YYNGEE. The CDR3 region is CASSVNDEVYNSPLHF. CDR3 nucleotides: TGTGCCAGCAGCGTAAATGATGAAGTCTATAATTCACCCCTCCACTTT.

This chain's CDR3 is CASSSNRGRGETQYF. The CDR3 nucleotides read TGTGCCAGCAGTTCCAACAGGGGACGGGGAGAGACCCAGTACTTC. The chain recombines TRBV12-3 or TRBV12-4 with TRBJ2-5, with 7 bases aligning to TRBD1. The length of the CDR3 is 15 residues. V gave up 4 bases and J gave up 4 bases; unmatched junction bases: 9.

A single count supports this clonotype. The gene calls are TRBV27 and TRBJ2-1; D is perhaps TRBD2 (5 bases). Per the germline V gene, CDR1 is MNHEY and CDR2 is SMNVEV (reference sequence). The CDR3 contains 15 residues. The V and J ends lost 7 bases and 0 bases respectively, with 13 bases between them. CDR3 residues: CASTTSTTSYNEQFF. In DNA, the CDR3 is TGTGCCAGCACCACTTCGACTACCTCCTACAATGAGCAGTTCTTC.

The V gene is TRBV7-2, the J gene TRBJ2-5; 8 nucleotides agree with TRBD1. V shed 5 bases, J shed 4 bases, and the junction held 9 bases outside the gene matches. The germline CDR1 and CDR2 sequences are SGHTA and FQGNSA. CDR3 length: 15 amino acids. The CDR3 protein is CASSTPQGAGETQYF. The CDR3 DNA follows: TGTGCCAGCAGCACGCCGCAGGGGGCCGGAGAGACCCAGTACTTC. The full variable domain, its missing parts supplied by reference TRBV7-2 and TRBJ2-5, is GAGVSQSPSNKVTEKGKDVELRCDPISGHTALYWYRQSLGQGLEFLIYFQGNSAPDKSGLPSDRFSAERTGGSVSTLTIQRTQQEDSAVYLCASSTPQGAGETQYFGPGTRLLVL.

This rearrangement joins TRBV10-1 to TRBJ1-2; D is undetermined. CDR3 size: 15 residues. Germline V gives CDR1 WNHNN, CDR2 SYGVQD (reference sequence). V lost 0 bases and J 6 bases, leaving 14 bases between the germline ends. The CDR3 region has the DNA TGCGCCAGCAGTGAGTCGATTGCGGACTTCCATGGCTACACCTTC. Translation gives CASSESIADFHGYTF.

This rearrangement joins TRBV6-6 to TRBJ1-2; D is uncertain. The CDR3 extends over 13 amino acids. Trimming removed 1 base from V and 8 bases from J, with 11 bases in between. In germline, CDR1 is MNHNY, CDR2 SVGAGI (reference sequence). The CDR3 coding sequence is TGTGCCAGCAGTTACTATCCCGAAGAAGGCTACACCTTC. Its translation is CASSYYPEEGYTF.

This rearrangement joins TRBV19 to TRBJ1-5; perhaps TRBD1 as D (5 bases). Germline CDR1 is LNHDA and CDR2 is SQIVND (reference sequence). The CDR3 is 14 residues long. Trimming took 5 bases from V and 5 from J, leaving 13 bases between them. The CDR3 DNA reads TGTGCCAGTAGTCGAATTGGGGGGGATCAGCCCCAGCATTTT. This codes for CASSRIGGDQPQHF.

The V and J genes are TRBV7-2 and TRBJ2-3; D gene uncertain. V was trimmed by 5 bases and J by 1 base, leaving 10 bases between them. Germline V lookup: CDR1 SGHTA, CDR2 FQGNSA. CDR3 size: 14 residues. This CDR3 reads CASSLSLGTDTQYF. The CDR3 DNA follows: TGTGCCAGCAGCCTCAGTCTCGGCACAGATACGCAGTATTTT.

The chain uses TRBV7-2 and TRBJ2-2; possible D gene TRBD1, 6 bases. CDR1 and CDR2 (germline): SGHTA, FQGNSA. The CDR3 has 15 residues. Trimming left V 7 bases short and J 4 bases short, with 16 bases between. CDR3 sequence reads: CASTRQGPSTGELFF. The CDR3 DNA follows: TGTGCCAGCACCCGCCAGGGGCCTAGCACCGGGGAGCTGTTTTTT.

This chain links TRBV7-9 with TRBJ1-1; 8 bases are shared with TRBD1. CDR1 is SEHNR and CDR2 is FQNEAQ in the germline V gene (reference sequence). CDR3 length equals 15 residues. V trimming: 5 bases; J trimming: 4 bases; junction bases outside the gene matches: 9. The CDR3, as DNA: TGTGCCAGCAGCCCGGACAGGGATGCTGTCACTGAAGCTTTCTTT. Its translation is CASSPDRDAVTEAFF.

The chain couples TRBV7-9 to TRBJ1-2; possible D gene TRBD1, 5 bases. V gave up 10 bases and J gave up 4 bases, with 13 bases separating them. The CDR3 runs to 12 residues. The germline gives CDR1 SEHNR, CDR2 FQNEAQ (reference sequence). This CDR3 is CATSQGPYGYTF. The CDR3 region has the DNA TGTGCCACCTCTCAGGGCCCCTATGGCTACACCTTC.

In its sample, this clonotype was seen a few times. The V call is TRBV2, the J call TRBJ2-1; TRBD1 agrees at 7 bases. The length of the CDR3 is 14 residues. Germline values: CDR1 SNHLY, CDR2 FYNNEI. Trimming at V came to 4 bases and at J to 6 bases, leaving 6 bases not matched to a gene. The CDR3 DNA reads TGTGCCAGCAGTGGCTGGGACAGACCCAATGAGCAGTTCTTC. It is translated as CASSGWDRPNEQFF.

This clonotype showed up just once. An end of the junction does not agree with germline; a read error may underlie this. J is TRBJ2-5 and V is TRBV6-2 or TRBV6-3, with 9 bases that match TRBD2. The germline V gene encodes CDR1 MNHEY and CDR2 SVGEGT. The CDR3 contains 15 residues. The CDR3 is CASRNSGGSYNEKFF. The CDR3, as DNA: TGTGCCAGCAGAAATAGCGGGGGCTCCTACAATGAGAAGTTCTTC.

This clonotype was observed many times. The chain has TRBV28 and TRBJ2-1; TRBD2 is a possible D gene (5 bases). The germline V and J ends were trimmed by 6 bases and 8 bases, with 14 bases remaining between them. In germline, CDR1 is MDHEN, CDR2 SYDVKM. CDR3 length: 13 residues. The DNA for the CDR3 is TGTGCCAGCAGCCCGGGAAATCGCGATGAGCAGTTCTTC. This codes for CASSPGNRDEQFF. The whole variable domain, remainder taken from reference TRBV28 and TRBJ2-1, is DVKVTQSSRYLVKRTGEKVFLECVQDMDHENMFWYRQDPGLGLRLIYFSYDVKMKEKGDIPEGYSVSREKKERFSLILESASTNQTSMYLCASSPGNRDEQFFGPGTRLTVL.

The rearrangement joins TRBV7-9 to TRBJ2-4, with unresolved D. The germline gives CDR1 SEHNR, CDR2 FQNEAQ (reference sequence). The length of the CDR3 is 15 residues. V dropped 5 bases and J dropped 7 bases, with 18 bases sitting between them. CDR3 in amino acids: CASSPRVSLINIQYF. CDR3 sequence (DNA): TGTGCCAGCAGCCCTCGTGTGTCACTAATCAACATTCAGTACTTC.

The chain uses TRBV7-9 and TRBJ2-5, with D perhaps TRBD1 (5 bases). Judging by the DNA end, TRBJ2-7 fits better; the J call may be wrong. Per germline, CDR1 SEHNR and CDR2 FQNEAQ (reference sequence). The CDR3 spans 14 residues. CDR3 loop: CASSFKQDGYEQYF. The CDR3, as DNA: TGTGCCAGCAGCTTTAAACAGGACGGCTACGAGCAGTACTTC.

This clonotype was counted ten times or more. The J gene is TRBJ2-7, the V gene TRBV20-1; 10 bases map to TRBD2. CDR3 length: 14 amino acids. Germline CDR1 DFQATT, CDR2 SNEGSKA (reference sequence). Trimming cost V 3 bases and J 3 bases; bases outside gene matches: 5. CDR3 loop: CSASPWTSGYEQYF. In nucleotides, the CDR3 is TGCAGTGCTAGCCCCTGGACTAGCGGCTACGAGCAGTACTTC.

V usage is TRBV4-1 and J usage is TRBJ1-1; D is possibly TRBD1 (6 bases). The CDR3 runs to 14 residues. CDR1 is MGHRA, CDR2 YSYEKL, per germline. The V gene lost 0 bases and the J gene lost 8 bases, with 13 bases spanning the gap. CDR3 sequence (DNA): TGCGCCAGCAGCCAAGATTGGCAGGGGTGGGAAGCTTTCTTT. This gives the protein CASSQDWQGWEAFF.

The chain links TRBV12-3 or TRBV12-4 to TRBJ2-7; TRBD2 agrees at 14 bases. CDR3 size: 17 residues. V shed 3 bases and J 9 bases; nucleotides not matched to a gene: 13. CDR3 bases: TGTGCCAGCAGTTTTCGCCCGCTGACTAGCGGGAGGGCCGCGCAGTACTTC. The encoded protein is CASSFRPLTSGRAAQYF.